The entry below describes one T cell receptor (beta chain). The target antigen is unknown. These data belong to a study of shared clonotypes between healthy human individuals. Study-level points and caveats: Incompleteness in sorted-subset sequencing, despite large depth, was shown by rarefaction.

Each subset's genomic DNA was shared equally among a number of immunoSEQ plates. Replicate sorted-subset PCRs were loaded with around 220 ng DNA, approximately 31,000 T cell genomes. The assay was immunoSEQ multiplex PCR, and TCRdb's table has in-frame clones only and misses some. This table has about 640,000 clones, 60% to 80% appearing once. This CDR3 spans 15 amino acids. Looked up from germline, CDR1 is SGDLS and CDR2 is YYNGEE. The V end lost 0 bases, the J end lost 2 bases, and 9 bases lay between the germline ends. The J gene is TRBJ1-5, the V gene TRBV9, with no clear D. Source material: memory CD4+ T cells sorted from blood. The subset denotes: CD45RA-negative fraction. The TCR sequence derives from a woman in her 30s in good health. The CDR3 DNA is TGTGCCAGCAGCGTAGGACCCCAAGGCAATCAGCCCCAGCATTTT. Amino acids: CASSVGPQGNQPQHF.